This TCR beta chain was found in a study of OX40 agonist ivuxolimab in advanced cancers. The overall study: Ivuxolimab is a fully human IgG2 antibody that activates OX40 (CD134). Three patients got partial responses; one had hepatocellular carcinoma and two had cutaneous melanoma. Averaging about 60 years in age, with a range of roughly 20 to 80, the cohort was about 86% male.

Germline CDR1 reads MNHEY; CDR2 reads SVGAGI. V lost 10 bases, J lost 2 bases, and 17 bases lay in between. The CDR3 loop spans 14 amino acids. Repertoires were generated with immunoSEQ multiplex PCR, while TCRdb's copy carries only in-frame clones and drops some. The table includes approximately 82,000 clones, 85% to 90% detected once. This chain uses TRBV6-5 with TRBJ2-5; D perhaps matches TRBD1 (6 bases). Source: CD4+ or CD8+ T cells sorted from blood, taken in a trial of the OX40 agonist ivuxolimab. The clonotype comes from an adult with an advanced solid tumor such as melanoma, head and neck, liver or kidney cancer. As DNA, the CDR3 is TGTGCCACCCAAAGGACAGAAAGTCAAGAGACCCAGTACTTC. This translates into CATQRTESQETQYF.